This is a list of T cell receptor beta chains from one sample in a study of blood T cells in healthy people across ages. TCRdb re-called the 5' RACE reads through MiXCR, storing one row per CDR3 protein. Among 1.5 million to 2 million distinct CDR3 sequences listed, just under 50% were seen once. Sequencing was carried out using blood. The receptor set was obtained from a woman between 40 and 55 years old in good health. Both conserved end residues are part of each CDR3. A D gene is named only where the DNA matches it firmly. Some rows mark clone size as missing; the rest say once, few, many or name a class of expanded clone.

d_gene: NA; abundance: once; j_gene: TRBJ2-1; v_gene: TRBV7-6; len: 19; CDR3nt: TGTGCCAGCAGCTTCCCCCGGGGTGGAGCTACTAGCTCCTACAATGAGCAGTTCTTC; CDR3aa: CASSFPRGGATSSYNEQFF
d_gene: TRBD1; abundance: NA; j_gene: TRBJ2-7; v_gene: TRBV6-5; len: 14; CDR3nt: TGTGCCAGCAGCCTCGGGACAGGGTGGAGCGAGCAGTACTTC; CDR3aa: CASSLGTGWSEQYF
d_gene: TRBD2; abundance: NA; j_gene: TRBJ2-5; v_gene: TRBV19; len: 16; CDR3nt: TGTGCCAGTAGTAGAGGGACTAGCGGGGTGTTCAATGAGCGGTACTTC; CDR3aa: CASSRGTSGVFNERYF
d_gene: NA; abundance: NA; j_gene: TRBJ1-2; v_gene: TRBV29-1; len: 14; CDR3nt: TGCAGCGGCGGGGACGTCCCTACCAACTATGGCTACACCTTC; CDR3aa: CSGGDVPTNYGYTF
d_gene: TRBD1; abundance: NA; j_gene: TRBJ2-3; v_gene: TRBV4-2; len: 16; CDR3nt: TGTGCCAGCAGCCCCCGGGACAGGGACGCGACAGATACGCAGTATTTT; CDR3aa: CASSPRDRDATDTQYF
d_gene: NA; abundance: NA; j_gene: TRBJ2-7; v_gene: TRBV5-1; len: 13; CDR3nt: TGCGCCAGCGGAATGGGGGACTTCTACGAGCAGTACTTC; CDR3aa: CASGMGDFYEQYF
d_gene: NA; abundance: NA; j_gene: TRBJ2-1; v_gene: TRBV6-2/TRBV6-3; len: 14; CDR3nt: TGTGCCAGCAGTTGGGCTAGCCCGCGTAATGAGCAGTTCTTC; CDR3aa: CASSWASPRNEQFF
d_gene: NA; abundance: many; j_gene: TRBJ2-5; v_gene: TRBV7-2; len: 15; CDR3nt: TGTGCCAGCAGCTTAGCGGGGGGCTACCAAGAGACCCAGTACTTC; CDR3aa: CASSLAGGYQETQYF
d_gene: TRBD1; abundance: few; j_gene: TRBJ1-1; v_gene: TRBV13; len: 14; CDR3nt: TGTGCCAGCAGCTGGGGACAGGGGATGCCTGAAGCTTTCTTT; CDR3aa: CASSWGQGMPEAFF
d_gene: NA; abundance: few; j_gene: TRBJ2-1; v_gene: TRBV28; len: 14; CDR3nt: TGTGCCAGCAGTTTTGGAGCTTTCTCCGATGAGCAGTTCTTC; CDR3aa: CASSFGAFSDEQFF
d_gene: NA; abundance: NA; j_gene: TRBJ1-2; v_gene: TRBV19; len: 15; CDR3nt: TGTGCCAGTAGTATGGGGGACTTCTTATCCTATGGCTACACCTTC; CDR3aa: CASSMGDFLSYGYTF
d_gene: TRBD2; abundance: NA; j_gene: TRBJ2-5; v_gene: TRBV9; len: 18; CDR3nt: TGTGCCAGCAGCGCGGGACTAGCGGGGCTTCAGTACCAAGAGACCCAGTACTTC; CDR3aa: CASSAGLAGLQYQETQYF
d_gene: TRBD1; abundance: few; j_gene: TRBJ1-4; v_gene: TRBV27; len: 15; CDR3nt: TGTGCCAGCAGCCTCGACAGGGAAGCTAATGAAAAACTGTTTTTT; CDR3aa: CASSLDREANEKLFF
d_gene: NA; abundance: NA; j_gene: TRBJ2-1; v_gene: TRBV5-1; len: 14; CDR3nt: TGCGCCAGCAGCTTGGGACGGATCTACAATGAGCAGTTCTTC; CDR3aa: CASSLGRIYNEQFF
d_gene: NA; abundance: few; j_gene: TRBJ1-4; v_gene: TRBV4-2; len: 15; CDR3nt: TGTGCCAGCAGCCAAGAGGGGTCGTCCCCAGAAAAACTGTTTTTT; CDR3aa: CASSQEGSSPEKLFF
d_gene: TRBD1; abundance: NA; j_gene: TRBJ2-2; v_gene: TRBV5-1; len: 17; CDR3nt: TGCGCCAGCAGCTTCTCCTCGAAGGGACAGGGGGCCGGGGAGCTGTTTTTT; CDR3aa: CASSFSSKGQGAGELFF
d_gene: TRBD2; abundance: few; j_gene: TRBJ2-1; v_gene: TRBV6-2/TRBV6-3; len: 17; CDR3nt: TGTGCCAGCAGTTACTCGATGGTGGTAGCGGGTGGTAATGAGCAGTTCTTC; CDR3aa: CASSYSMVVAGGNEQFF
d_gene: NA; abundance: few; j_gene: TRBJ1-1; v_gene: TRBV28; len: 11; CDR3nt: TGTGCCGCCAACCAGGGTACTGAAGCTTTCTTT; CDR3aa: CAANQGTEAFF